This T cell receptor beta chain was captured by sequencing in a study of cytomegalovirus exposure and HLA in healthy donors. Clones were sequenced by immunoSEQ multiplex PCR, and TCRdb holds only the in-frame ones, with some missing. The sample includes 250,000 to 400,000 clones, approximately 85% of them seen just once. Germline CDR1 and CDR2: SEHNR and FQNEAQ (reference sequence). The CDR3 totals 13 residues. After removal of 8 bases from V and 4 bases from J, the junction contained 3 bases not matched to a gene. The source of this sequence is a man aged 25 to 40 in good health and CMV-seronegative. Sequenced: PBMCs. The V call is TRBV7-9, the J call TRBJ2-1, with 9 bases that match TRBD2. This chain's CDR3 is CASGLAGYNEQFF. CDR3 nucleotide sequence: TGTGCCAGCGGGCTAGCGGGATACAATGAGCAGTTCTTC. Based on the CDR3 plus reference TRBV7-9 and TRBJ2-1, the full variable domain is DTGVSQNPRHKITKRGQNVTFRCDPISEHNRLYWYRQTLGQGPEFLTYFQNEAQLEKSRLLSDRFSAERPKGSFSTLEIQRTEQGDSAMYLCASGLAGYNEQFFGPGTRLTVL.